The 15 T cell receptor beta chains below were found in one sample sequenced in a study of CD8 T cells in ankylosing spondylitis. TCRdb reprocessed the 5' RACE reads via MiXCR and lists one record per CDR3 protein. The repertoire holds 300,000 to 400,000 distinct CDR3 sequences, with approximately 22% as singletons. The specimen was blood, either unsorted or a sorted T cell fraction (not recorded which). The receptors come from a male donor with ankylosing spondylitis or in good health (not recorded which).

This rearrangement joins TRBV20-1 to TRBJ2-1, with a weak D call TRBD1 (5 bases). V lost 4 bases and J 5 bases, leaving 18 bases between the germline ends. Germline V CDR1 and CDR2: DFQATT, SNEGSKA (reference sequence). The CDR3 runs 15 residues. CDR3: CSATTEQEFDNEQFF. CDR3 DNA: TGCAGTGCTACCACGGAACAGGAGTTCGACAATGAGCAGTTCTTC.

V usage is TRBV5-1 and J usage is TRBJ2-6; tentatively, D is TRBD1 or TRBD2 (5 bases each). This CDR3 has 14 amino acids. The germline gives CDR1 SGHRS, CDR2 YFSETQ. With 3 bases removed from V and 4 bases from J, the gap between germline ends came to 8 bases. This CDR3 is CASSSEGGANVLTF. CDR3 bases: TGCGCCAGCAGCTCCGAGGGGGGGGCCAACGTCCTGACTTTC.

This rearrangement joins TRBV15 to TRBJ2-1, with 9 bases that match TRBD1. The CDR3 length is 14 residues. The V segment lost 3 bases and the J segment 8 bases; nucleotides outside the gene matches: 5. Germline values: CDR1 LNHNV, CDR2 YYDKDF (reference sequence). The CDR3 loop reads CATSSGTGIHEQFF. The CDR3, as DNA: TGTGCCACCAGCAGCGGGACAGGGATCCATGAGCAGTTCTTC.

The chain recombines TRBV7-9 with TRBJ2-1; TRBD2 matches 9 bases. There are 12 residues in the CDR3. V was pared by 6 bases and J by 10 bases, with 4 bases of the junction left unmatched. CDR1 and CDR2 from the germline V gene are SEHNR and FQNEAQ (reference sequence). The DNA for the CDR3 is TGTGCCAGCAGAATTGCGGGGGGGGAGCAGTTCTTC. This encodes CASRIAGGEQFF.

V usage is TRBV7-9 and J usage is TRBJ2-7, with a weak D call TRBD2 (5 bases). CDR3 size: 17 residues. Trimming left V 6 bases short and J 2 bases short, with 23 bases between. Germline V gene sequence: CDR1 SEHNR, CDR2 FQNEAQ (reference sequence). CDR3 sequence (DNA): TGTGCCAGCAGACTTCTCCCAACACCGGACGGGACCTACGAGCAGTACTTC. It is translated as CASRLLPTPDGTYEQYF.

The CDR3 loop is CASSLLLAGGLSYNEQFF. DNA for the CDR3: TGCGCCAGCAGCTTGCTACTAGCGGGGGGACTTTCCTACAATGAGCAGTTCTTC. The chain has TRBV5-1 and TRBJ2-1; 12 nucleotides agree with TRBD2. Germline V gene sequence: CDR1 SGHRS, CDR2 YFSETQ. The V gene end was trimmed by 1 base and the J gene end by 1 base; junction bases not matched to a gene: 6. This CDR3 is 18 amino acids long.

This clonotype was counted many times. The chain links TRBV29-1 to TRBJ2-1, with a weak D call TRBD1 (5 bases). Trimming stripped 1 base from V and 8 bases from J, with 15 bases between. The CDR3 covers 14 residues. Germline CDR1 reads SQVTM; CDR2 reads ANQGSEA. The CDR3 loop is CSVEVQGRGDEQFF. The DNA of the CDR3 is TGCAGCGTTGAAGTACAAGGAAGGGGCGATGAGCAGTTCTTC.

The chain is built from TRBV6-5 and TRBJ2-3, with D perhaps matching TRBD2 (5 bases). The CDR3 totals 17 residues. Germline V gene sequence: CDR1 MNHEY, CDR2 SVGAGI. V was pared by 2 bases and J by 6 bases, with 21 bases between. The chain's CDR3 is CASSYASRLEDSDTQYF. The CDR3 DNA reads TGTGCCAGCAGTTACGCTAGCCGTTTGGAGGATTCGGATACGCAGTATTTT.

This clonotype has a handful of counts. The chain joins TRBV7-3 to TRBJ2-2, with D uncertain. Germline V lookup: CDR1 SGHTA, CDR2 FQGTGA. V was trimmed by 1 base and J by 6 bases, leaving 9 bases between them. The CDR3 covers 14 residues. The CDR3 loop reads CASSLIWEAGELFF. Here the CDR3 DNA reads TGTGCCAGCAGCTTAATATGGGAAGCCGGGGAGCTGTTTTTT. Looking up the rest from reference TRBV7-3 and TRBJ2-2 gives the full variable domain: GAGVSQTPSNKVTEKGKYVELRCDPISGHTALYWYRQSLGQGPEFLIYFQGTGAADDSGLPNDRFFAVRPEGSVSTLKIQRTERGDSAVYLCASSLIWEAGELFFGEGSRLTVL.

The rearrangement uses TRBV6-2 or TRBV6-3 and TRBJ2-6; no reliable D call. The CDR3 covers 15 residues. Between the trimmed V and J ends, which lost 4 bases and 0 bases, there was a span of 7 bases. Germline CDR1 MNHEY, CDR2 SVGEGT. The CDR3 spells CASSFEDSGANVLTF. The CDR3 DNA sequence: TGTGCCAGCAGTTTCGAGGACTCTGGGGCCAACGTCCTGACTTTC.

This clonotype has a handful of counts. The V call is TRBV24-1, the J call TRBJ2-5; the D is unclear. CDR1 and CDR2 from the germline V gene are KGHDR and SFDVKD. V was clipped by 1 base and J by 6 bases, with 8 bases between them. This CDR3 comprises 13 residues. CDR3 in DNA: TGTGCCACCAGTGATTTCGGGTGGCAGACCCAGTACTTC. This gives the protein CATSDFGWQTQYF.

This rearrangement joins TRBV29-1 to TRBJ2-3; TRBD2 agrees at 10 bases. The length of the CDR3 is 16 residues. CDR1 and CDR2 (germline): SQVTM, ANQGSEA. J lost 5 bases, V lost 0 bases, and 8 bases had no gene match. CDR3 nucleotide sequence: TGCAGCGTTGAAGATCTACTAGCGGGGTCGGTAGATACGCAGTATTTT. Protein: CSVEDLLAGSVDTQYF.

This clonotype was detected many times. The chain is built from TRBV12-3 or TRBV12-4 and TRBJ2-1; a weak D match, TRBD1 (5 bases). The CDR3 consists of 12 residues. V dropped 2 bases and J dropped 6 bases, with 5 bases sitting between them. This CDR3 reads CASSLQGNEQFF. The CDR3 DNA is TGTGCCAGCAGTTTACAGGGCAATGAGCAGTTCTTC.

The V gene is TRBV13, the J gene TRBJ2-7, with TRBD2 matching over 10 bases. The CDR3 is made up of 19 amino acids. With 0 bases clipped from V and 6 bases from J, the junction kept 17 bases outside the gene matches. Germline values: CDR1 PRHDT, CDR2 FYEKMQ (reference sequence). Written as DNA, the CDR3 is TGTGCCAGCAGCTTAGGGACTACGCTCGCTGCTAGCGGGGGTCCCGAGCAGTACTTC. This translates into CASSLGTTLAASGGPEQYF.

V is TRBV6-1 and J is TRBJ2-1; D may be TRBD1 (6 bases). The CDR3 covers 13 residues. The ends were cut back, 3 bases at V and 6 bases at J, with 9 bases in the middle. Germline loops: CDR1 MNHNS, CDR2 SASEGT. CDR3 sequence (DNA): TGTGCCAGCAGTGATTCAGGGGCCAATGAGCAGTTCTTC. Translated: CASSDSGANEQFF.